Each of the 9 T cell receptor beta chains below was sequenced from the same sample in a study of blood T cell repertoires in COVID-19. Assay used: immunoSEQ multiplex PCR; TCRdb lists only in-frame clones, some missing. The repertoire holds some 150,000 clones, with around 90% as singletons. Material for sequencing was peripheral blood. The receptors come from a woman at least 80 years old with acute or convalescent COVID-19.

This chain joins TRBV12-3 or TRBV12-4 and TRBJ1-2, with D possibly matching TRBD1 (5 bases). The CDR3 is made up of 13 amino acids. Trimming took off 6 bases at V and 7 bases at J, with 15 bases between the two ends. This CDR3 reads CASRSNQGVGYTF. The DNA of the CDR3 is TGTGCCAGCAGGTCTAACCAGGGTGTTGGCTACACCTTC.

The chain combines TRBV2 with TRBJ1-1; the match to TRBD1 covers 7 bases. After removal of 5 bases from V and 2 bases from J, the junction contained 5 bases not matched to a gene. This CDR3 has 14 residues. Germline CDR1 reads SNHLY; CDR2 reads FYNNEI. The CDR3 region is CASSLQGRNTEAFF. CDR3 bases: TGTGCCAGCAGTCTACAGGGGCGAAACACTGAAGCTTTCTTT.

The chain joins TRBV30 to TRBJ1-3; D not resolved. The CDR3 totals 15 residues. The ends were cut back, 3 bases at V and 0 bases at J, with 12 bases in the middle. CDR1 GTSNPN and CDR2 SVGIG come from the germline V gene (reference sequence). CDR3 nucleotide sequence: TGTGCCTGGAGGATACCAGGCCTCTCTGGAAACACCATATATTTT. Translating it yields CAWRIPGLSGNTIYF.

This rearrangement joins TRBV6-1 to TRBJ1-4, with unresolved D. Deletions cut 1 base from V and 7 bases from J, with 16 bases between. The CDR3 contains 16 residues. Germline V CDR1 and CDR2: MNHNS, SASEGT. The CDR3 region is CASSEGDLRGSEKLFF. In DNA, the CDR3 is TGTGCCAGCAGTGAAGGTGACCTCCGAGGTTCTGAAAAACTGTTTTTT.

The CDR3 region has the DNA TGTGCCAGCAGCTTAGCGGTTGGACAGGGTTATAATTCACCCCTCCACTTT. It is translated as CASSLAVGQGYNSPLHF. This chain joins TRBV7-9 and TRBJ1-6, with 8 bases fitting TRBD1. Germline trimming cut 0 bases from V and 4 bases from J; bases unmatched to any gene: 5. This CDR3 has 17 amino acids. Germline V gene data show CDR1 as SEHNR and CDR2 as FQNEAQ (reference sequence).

The chain employs TRBV6-1 and TRBJ1-1, with 9 bases matching TRBD1. The CDR3 has 14 residues. The V gene's germline CDR1 is MNHNS and CDR2 SASEGT. Trimming cost V 3 bases and J 11 bases; bases outside gene matches: 10. CDR3 loop: CASSEPDRGLFAFF. The CDR3, as DNA: TGTGCCAGCAGTGAGCCGGACAGGGGCCTCTTTGCTTTCTTT.

The V and J genes are TRBV30 and TRBJ1-2; D is perhaps TRBD1 (6 bases). With 1 base removed from V and 3 bases from J, the gap between germline ends came to 9 bases. CDR1 is GTSNPN and CDR2 is SVGIG in the germline V gene (reference sequence). The CDR3 spans 13 residues. CDR3 DNA: TGTGCCTGGAGTGGCAGGACAGACTATGGCTACACCTTC. This codes for CAWSGRTDYGYTF.

V is TRBV18 and J is TRBJ1-1; D unclear. V was clipped by 1 base and J by 5 bases, with 8 bases between them. CDR3 length: 13 amino acids. The germline V gene has CDR1 KGHSH and CDR2 LQKENI. CDR3 sequence: CASSPQGGTEAFF. As DNA, the CDR3 is TGTGCCAGCTCACCACAGGGCGGGACTGAAGCTTTCTTT.

This chain connects TRBV7-8 to TRBJ1-2; TRBD1 agrees at 7 bases. The V gene's germline CDR1 is SGHVS and CDR2 FQNEAQ. The CDR3 consists of 14 residues. V shed 2 bases, J shed 2 bases, and the junction held 2 bases outside the gene matches. The DNA of the CDR3 is TGTGCCAGCAGCTTATGGGACAGCAACTATGGCTACACCTTC. This codes for CASSLWDSNYGYTF.